The sequence of this TCR beta chain was determined in a study of prognosis after radiotherapy for stage I lung cancer. In the study overall: Stage I non-small cell lung cancer cases were enrolled from April 2018 through January 2019. Patients (around 13 men, five or six women) were aged roughly 53 to 85, median about 77 years.

Germline CDR1 is SEHNR and CDR2 is FQNEAQ (reference sequence). V was clipped by 1 base and J by 0 bases, with 3 bases between them. The CDR3 has 13 residues. This clonotype is categorized as medium-sized. Two rounds of multiplex PCR amplified TCR beta CDR3 from genomic DNA. The use of primers specific to each TRBV and TRBJ gene characterized first-round PCR. One entry per CDR3 protein results from TCRdb running MiXCR on the multiplex PCR reads. The sample has some 14,000 distinct CDR3 sequences; 45% to 50% are singletons. The source is a donor over 45 with non-small cell lung cancer. V and J are TRBV7-9 and TRBJ1-2, with D hard to call. Source: PBMCs, taken before or after stereotactic body radiation therapy (not recorded which). The DNA of the CDR3 is TGTGCCAGCAGCTTAGATACTAACTATGGCTACACCTTC. Its translation: CASSLDTNYGYTF.